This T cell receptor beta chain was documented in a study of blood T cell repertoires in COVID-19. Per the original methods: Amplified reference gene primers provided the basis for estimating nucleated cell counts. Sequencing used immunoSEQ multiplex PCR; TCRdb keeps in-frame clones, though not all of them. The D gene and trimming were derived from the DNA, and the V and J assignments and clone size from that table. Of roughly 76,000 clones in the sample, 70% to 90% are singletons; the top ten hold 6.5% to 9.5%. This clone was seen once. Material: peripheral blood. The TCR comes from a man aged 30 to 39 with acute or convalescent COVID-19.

The CDR3 sequence is CASSWYATGEQFF. CDR3 sequence (DNA): TGTGCCAGCAGCTGGTATGCGACGGGGGAGCAGTTCTTC. The chain carries TRBV5-4 and TRBJ2-1, with a weak D call TRBD2 (5 bases). The CDR3 sequence is 13 residues long. Trimming removed 3 bases at V and 10 bases at J, with 14 bases between. Germline V lookup: CDR1 SGHNT, CDR2 YYREEE (reference sequence).